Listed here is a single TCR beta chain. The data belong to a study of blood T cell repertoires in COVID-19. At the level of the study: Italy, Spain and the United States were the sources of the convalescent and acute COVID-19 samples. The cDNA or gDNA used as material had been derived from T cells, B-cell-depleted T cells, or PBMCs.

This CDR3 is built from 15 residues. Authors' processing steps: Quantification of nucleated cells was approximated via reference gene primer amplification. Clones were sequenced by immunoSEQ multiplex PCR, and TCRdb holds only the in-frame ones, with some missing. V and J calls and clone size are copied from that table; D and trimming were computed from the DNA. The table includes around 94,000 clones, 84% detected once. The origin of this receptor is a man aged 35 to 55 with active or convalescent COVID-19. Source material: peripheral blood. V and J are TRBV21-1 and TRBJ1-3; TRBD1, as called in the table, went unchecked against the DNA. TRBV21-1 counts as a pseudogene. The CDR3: CASSLPGHPVDTIYF. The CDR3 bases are TGTGCCAGCAGCCTACCCGGACACCCGGTGGACACCATATATTTT.